The 25 T cell receptor beta chains below come from one sample, sequenced in a study of T cell responses to AZD1222 COVID-19 vaccine. Clones were read by immunoSEQ multiplex PCR, and TCRdb kept only the in-frame ones, dropping some. The table records fewer than 180,000 clones, 90% of them present only once. The sequenced sample was peripheral blood, obtained 28 days after the second AZD1222 dose. The receptors were gathered from an adult who received the AZD1222 COVID-19 vaccine.

The chain has TRBV20-1 and TRBJ1-2; the D is unclear. The germline CDR1 and CDR2 sequences are DFQATT and SNEGSKA (reference sequence). There are 10 residues in the CDR3. Trimming shortened V by 6 bases and J by 2 bases, and 4 bases separated the two germline ends. The CDR3 loop is CSARNYGYTF. As DNA, the CDR3 is TGCAGTGCCCGGAACTATGGCTACACCTTC.

V and J are TRBV6-1 and TRBJ1-2; the D gene is possibly TRBD1 (5 bases). In germline, CDR1 is MNHNS, CDR2 SASEGT. The CDR3 runs 15 residues. Trimming removed 2 bases at V and 4 bases at J, with 14 bases between. The CDR3 DNA reads TGTGCCAGCAGTGAACCAGGGCTGATTCTCTATGGCTACACCTTC. This codes for CASSEPGLILYGYTF.

The chain joins TRBV5-1 to TRBJ2-7; 11 nucleotides line up with TRBD2. CDR1 is SGHRS and CDR2 is YFSETQ in the germline V gene. The CDR3 is 15 amino acids. V shed 4 bases and J 2 bases; nucleotides not matched to a gene: 5. CDR3 DNA: TGCGCCAGCAGCCTACTAGCGGGAGAAACCTACGAGCAGTACTTC. Translated, it gives CASSLLAGETYEQYF.

The DNA for the CDR3 is TGTGCCAGCAGTTGGACTAGGGGCAATGAGCAGTTCTTC. This encodes CASSWTRGNEQFF. This rearrangement joins TRBV27 to TRBJ2-1; 7 bases are shared with TRBD2. V was clipped by 4 bases and J by 6 bases; unmatched bases: 3. The CDR3 loop spans 13 amino acids. The germline V gene encodes CDR1 MNHEY and CDR2 SMNVEV (reference sequence).

This chain uses TRBV5-1 with TRBJ2-2; TRBD1 or TRBD2 may be the D gene (6 bases each). The CDR3 spans 14 residues. CDR1 and CDR2 from the germline V gene are SGHRS and YFSETQ. The V and J ends lost 7 bases and 0 bases respectively, with 10 bases between them. CDR3 DNA: TGCGCCAGCGGGGGGCGGACGAACACCGGGGAGCTGTTTTTT. This translates into CASGGRTNTGELFF.

The rearrangement uses TRBV19 and TRBJ2-2; 8 bases match TRBD1. CDR3 length equals 16 residues. Germline V gene sequence: CDR1 LNHDA, CDR2 SQIVND (reference sequence). With 9 bases clipped from V and 0 bases from J, the junction kept 9 bases outside the gene matches. DNA for the CDR3: TGTGCCAGCCATACCCCAGGGGGCGCGAACACCGGGGAGCTGTTTTTT. It encodes CASHTPGGANTGELFF.

The chain recombines TRBV2 with TRBJ2-2; D possibly uses TRBD1 or TRBD2 (6 bases each). Germline values: CDR1 SNHLY, CDR2 FYNNEI. Deletions cut 5 bases from V and 2 bases from J, with 15 bases between. This CDR3 contains 16 residues. Here the CDR3 reads CASSIVRGVNTGELFF. The CDR3 DNA sequence: TGTGCCAGCAGTATAGTTAGGGGGGTAAACACCGGGGAGCTGTTTTTT.

The V gene is TRBV24-1, the J gene TRBJ2-1; 8 bases line up with TRBD2. CDR3 size: 20 residues. Germline CDR1 is KGHDR and CDR2 is SFDVKD. The V gene end was trimmed by 3 bases and the J gene end by 1 base; junction bases not matched to a gene: 16. Written as DNA, the CDR3 is TGTGCCACCAGTGATCGGGGGTCAAGCGGGAGATCTCTGTCCTACAATGAGCAGTTCTTC. Amino acids: CATSDRGSSGRSLSYNEQFF.

This clone was counted once. This sequence joins TRBV5-1 and TRBJ2-3; D is uncertain. Germline V lookup: CDR1 SGHRS, CDR2 YFSETQ. Trimming took off 0 bases at V and 5 bases at J, with 16 bases between the two ends. The CDR3 runs to 16 residues. In DNA form, the CDR3 reads TGCGCCAGCAGCTTGGCTGTTCCGAAAATTGGAGATACGCAGTATTTT. It yields the protein CASSLAVPKIGDTQYF.

The V call is TRBV29-1, the J call TRBJ1-2; D is undetermined. CDR3 length: 14 residues. V dropped 4 bases and J dropped 8 bases, with 20 bases sitting between them. Germline CDR1 reads SQVTM; CDR2 reads ANQGSEA. The CDR3 DNA sequence: TGCAGCGTTGTAGGCGCAATGATTCCGGGAGGCTACACCTTC. Its protein is CSVVGAMIPGGYTF.

This clone was observed once. This chain connects TRBV12-5 to TRBJ1-3, with D possibly TRBD1 on 5 matching bases. The germline V gene has CDR1 LGHNT and CDR2 FRNRAP. The CDR3 has 13 residues. V lost 10 bases, J lost 2 bases, and 12 bases lay in between. The CDR3, as DNA: TGTGCTACCGCCCCGACAGCTGGAAACACCATATATTTT. This sequence encodes CATAPTAGNTIYF.

The rearrangement joins TRBV6-5 to TRBJ1-1, with D possibly matching TRBD1 (6 bases). V lost 2 bases, J lost 5 bases, and 12 bases lay in between. CDR1 is MNHEY, CDR2 SVGAGI, per germline. The CDR3 is 14 residues long. The chain's CDR3 is CASSYTGRGTEAFF. In nucleotides, the CDR3 is TGTGCCAGCAGTTACACAGGGAGGGGTACTGAAGCTTTCTTT.

The J gene is TRBJ2-1, the V gene TRBV6-1, with TRBD2 identical over 8 bases. This CDR3 is built from 15 residues. CDR1 and CDR2 from the germline V gene are MNHNS and SASEGT. The ends lost 1 base at V and 5 bases at J; junction bases unmatched: 4. The CDR3 region is CASSEGVAGNNEQFF. CDR3 nucleotides: TGTGCCAGCAGTGAAGGAGTAGCGGGAAACAATGAGCAGTTCTTC.

This clone was observed once. The V and J genes are TRBV29-1 and TRBJ2-7; no definite D call. Trimming left V 4 bases short and J 7 bases short, with 8 bases between. Germline CDR1 and CDR2: SQVTM and ANQGSEA. The CDR3 is made up of 10 amino acids. Written as DNA, the CDR3 is TGCAGCGTTGCCGAGCCAGAGCAGTACTTC. Its protein product is CSVAEPEQYF.

The chain links TRBV18 to TRBJ1-1, with D hard to call. Germline V gives CDR1 KGHSH, CDR2 LQKENI. Trimming removed 2 bases from V and 1 base from J, with 8 bases in between. This CDR3 is built from 14 residues. CDR3 in amino acids: CASSPSEANTEAFF. The CDR3 nucleotides read TGTGCCAGCTCACCATCGGAAGCGAACACTGAAGCTTTCTTT.

The chain uses TRBV5-6 and TRBJ2-7; possibly TRBD2 for D (6 bases). This CDR3 is built from 19 residues. The V gene lost 0 bases and the J gene lost 6 bases, with 28 bases spanning the gap. Germline V gives CDR1 SGHDT, CDR2 YYEEEE. The CDR3 bases are TGTGCCAGCAGCTTGGTTCGGTTAGCGGTTCCACCCCTCGGGGGCGAGCAGTACTTC. Translation: CASSLVRLAVPPLGGEQYF.

The V and J genes are TRBV5-4 and TRBJ2-3; the D is unclear. The germline V gene encodes CDR1 SGHNT and CDR2 YYREEE (reference sequence). The CDR3 consists of 12 residues. V gave up 7 bases and J gave up 2 bases, with 8 bases separating them. The DNA of the CDR3 is TGTGCCAGCTCCTTCTACACAGATACGCAGTATTTT. Its translation is CASSFYTDTQYF. The complete variable domain, with remaining parts taken from reference TRBV5-4 and TRBJ2-3, reads ETGVTQSPTHLIKTRGQQVTLRCSSQSGHNTVSWYQQALGQGPQFIFQYYREEENGRGNFPPRFSGLQFPNYSSELNVNALELDDSALYLCASSFYTDTQYFGPGTRLTVL.

The genes are TRBV5-1 and TRBJ1-3; D not certain. The CDR3 runs to 16 residues. V lost 1 base to trimming and J lost 0 bases, with 11 bases between them. Per the germline V gene, CDR1 is SGHRS and CDR2 is YFSETQ. CDR3 sequence (DNA): TGCGCCAGCAGCTTGAAACCCCCAGACTCTGGAAACACCATATATTTT. Translated, it gives CASSLKPPDSGNTIYF.

V and J are TRBV2 and TRBJ2-1, with TRBD2 matching 8 bases. Germline values: CDR1 SNHLY, CDR2 FYNNEI. J gave up 4 bases and V 5 bases, and 13 bases lay outside the gene matches. This CDR3 has 17 amino acids. The CDR3 sequence is CASSNGNPGLGYNEQFF. The CDR3 region has the DNA TGTGCCAGCAGTAACGGAAACCCGGGACTAGGGTACAATGAGCAGTTCTTC.

This clone was recorded once. V gene TRBV6-6 combines with J gene TRBJ2-3, with D possibly being TRBD2 (5 bases). Germline loops: CDR1 MNHNY, CDR2 SVGAGI (reference sequence). This CDR3 has 20 amino acids. V lost 5 bases and J 1 base, leaving 28 bases between the germline ends. DNA of the CDR3: TGTGCCAGCAGTCCCCTGGGCCGGGATGGGGTCGCTAGTGGCACAGATACGCAGTATTTT. This codes for CASSPLGRDGVASGTDTQYF.

This clone came up a few times. This sequence joins TRBV30 and TRBJ2-1; no clear D gene. V was cut by 2 bases and J by 5 bases, with 7 bases left in between. CDR1 and CDR2 from the germline V gene are GTSNPN and SVGIG (reference sequence). There are 12 residues in the CDR3. The CDR3 loop is CAWSFVHNEQFF. Written as DNA, the CDR3 is TGTGCCTGGAGTTTTGTTCACAATGAGCAGTTCTTC.

The V and J genes are TRBV5-1 and TRBJ2-7, with D perhaps matching TRBD1 (6 bases). The CDR3 extends over 12 amino acids. Germline lookup yields CDR1 SGHRS and CDR2 YFSETQ. The ends were cut back, 3 bases at V and 7 bases at J, with 11 bases in the middle. CDR3 nucleotide sequence: TGCGCCAGCAGCTCCCAGGGGCGGGAGCAGTACTTC. Residues: CASSSQGREQYF.

The chain has TRBV29-1 and TRBJ2-2; 10 bases fit TRBD2. CDR1 and CDR2 from the germline V gene are SQVTM and ANQGSEA. The CDR3 runs to 14 residues. V gave up 5 bases and J gave up 7 bases; unmatched junction bases: 7. The CDR3 loop is CSVSIAGGSGELFF. CDR3 nucleotides: TGCAGCGTTTCAATAGCGGGAGGCAGCGGGGAGCTGTTTTTT.

The genes are TRBV24-1 and TRBJ2-7; D remains ambiguous. Germline V gives CDR1 KGHDR, CDR2 SFDVKD. V was pared by 0 bases and J by 3 bases, with 8 bases between. This CDR3 contains 14 residues. CDR3: CATSDLRRSYEQYF. The CDR3 DNA reads TGTGCCACCAGTGATTTGAGGCGGAGCTACGAGCAGTACTTC.

The chain joins TRBV5-6 to TRBJ2-1, with TRBD1 as a possible D gene (7 bases). Looked up from germline, CDR1 is SGHDT and CDR2 is YYEEEE. The V end was cut by 4 bases, the J end by 8 bases, with 16 bases between. The CDR3 contains 14 residues. CDR3 region: CASSKEGARDEQFF. CDR3 nucleotides: TGTGCCAGCAGCAAGGAGGGGGCGAGGGATGAGCAGTTCTTC.